The 25 T cell receptor beta chains below all came from one sample that was sequenced in a study of blood T cell repertoires in COVID-19. Sequencing was performed with immunoSEQ multiplex PCR; in TCRdb, only in-frame clones are kept and a portion is missing. The repertoire consists of tens of thousands of clones, with 70% to 90% occurring once and the leading ten covering more than 10%. Specimen: peripheral blood. The receptors shown here come from a human donor in a cohort sampled during active COVID-19.

The chain combines TRBV7-9 with TRBJ2-3, with 8 positions matching TRBD1. The CDR3 contains 14 residues. The ends lost 8 bases at V and 2 bases at J; junction bases unmatched: 6. Germline V gene sequence: CDR1 SEHNR, CDR2 FQNEAQ (reference sequence). The CDR3 protein is CASQGASVTDTQYF. Here the CDR3 DNA reads TGTGCCAGCCAGGGGGCTAGCGTCACAGATACGCAGTATTTT.

This rearrangement joins TRBV5-1 to TRBJ2-3; perhaps TRBD1 as D (6 bases). This CDR3 region has 15 residues. Germline V gene data show CDR1 as SGHRS and CDR2 as YFSETQ. V was trimmed by 1 base and J by 0 bases, leaving 9 bases between them. CDR3 region: CASSLQGPSTDTQYF. CDR3 sequence (DNA): TGCGCCAGCAGCTTGCAGGGGCCTAGCACAGATACGCAGTATTTT.

The chain is built from TRBV24-1 and TRBJ2-3, with TRBD2 matching 7 bases. There are 15 residues in the CDR3. Germline V CDR1 and CDR2: KGHDR, SFDVKD. With V trimmed by 5 bases and J by 0 bases, 4 bases remained unmatched. CDR3 DNA sequence: TGTGCCACCAGTGTGACGCGGGGGAGCACAGATACGCAGTATTTT. Residues: CATSVTRGSTDTQYF.

The chain links TRBV9 to TRBJ2-7; TRBD2 matches at 12 bases. The CDR3 covers 14 residues. Germline-derived CDR1 and CDR2 are SGDLS and YYNGEE. V shed 3 bases and J 7 bases; nucleotides not matched to a gene: 5. CDR3 region: CASSALGLAGEQYF. CDR3 DNA: TGTGCCAGCAGCGCCCTTGGACTAGCGGGGGAGCAGTACTTC.

The chain carries TRBV2 and TRBJ2-5; D is perhaps TRBD1 (6 bases). The CDR3 runs 15 residues. Germline-derived CDR1 and CDR2 are SNHLY and FYNNEI. Trimming cost V 2 bases and J 4 bases, with 14 bases left between them. The CDR3 DNA reads as TGTGCCAGCAGTGAAAACAGGGATAGTGGAGAGACCCAGTACTTC. It yields the protein CASSENRDSGETQYF.

The rearrangement links TRBV9 to TRBJ1-2; D is undetermined. V lost 3 bases and J 8 bases, leaving 14 bases between the germline ends. CDR1 and CDR2 (germline): SGDLS, YYNGEE. This CDR3 is built from 13 residues. In nucleotides, the CDR3 is TGTGCCAGCAGCGCCTCCCCCTCTAGCGGCTACACCTTC. The encoded protein is CASSASPSSGYTF.

The gene calls are TRBV19 and TRBJ2-7; 8 bases align to TRBD1. The CDR3 is made up of 14 amino acids. Germline V gene data show CDR1 as LNHDA and CDR2 as SQIVND (reference sequence). The J segment lost 6 bases and the V segment lost 3 bases, leaving 7 bases of the junction unmatched. CDR3 amino acids: CASSIDRGLSEQYF. The CDR3, as DNA: TGTGCCAGTAGTATCGACAGGGGCTTAAGCGAGCAGTACTTC.

This rearrangement joins TRBV6-5 to TRBJ2-3; 8 bases line up with TRBD2. The V segment lost 7 bases and the J segment 4 bases; nucleotides outside the gene matches: 10. CDR1 and CDR2 (germline): MNHEY, SVGAGI. The CDR3 spans 15 residues. The CDR3 spells CASKMGGGKADTQYF. CDR3 DNA sequence: TGTGCCAGCAAGATGGGCGGGGGGAAGGCAGATACGCAGTATTTT.

The rearrangement joins TRBV18 to TRBJ2-2, with TRBD2 identical over 7 bases. The CDR3 has 16 amino acids. V was pared by 0 bases and J by 3 bases, with 4 bases of the junction left unmatched. Germline CDR1 is KGHSH and CDR2 is LQKENI. CDR3 region: CASSPPSGDYTGELFF. CDR3 in DNA: TGTGCCAGCTCACCACCAAGCGGGGATTACACCGGGGAGCTGTTTTTT.

The V call is TRBV12-3 or TRBV12-4, the J call TRBJ2-2; D is perhaps TRBD1 (5 bases). The CDR3 extends over 12 amino acids. Between the trimmed V and J ends, which lost 7 bases and 5 bases, there was a span of 8 bases. CDR3 sequence reads: CASTKGTGELFF. CDR3 DNA sequence: TGTGCCAGCACCAAGGGGACCGGGGAGCTGTTTTTT.

This chain links TRBV20-1 with TRBJ1-2; D is perhaps TRBD1 (5 bases). Germline V gene lookup returns CDR1 DFQATT and CDR2 SNEGSKA (reference sequence). V lost 3 bases and J lost 8, with 16 bases in between. This CDR3 has 13 amino acids. The CDR3 loop reads CSASGQGLDGYTF. CDR3 DNA: TGCAGTGCTAGTGGCCAGGGACTCGACGGCTACACCTTC.

This rearrangement joins TRBV3-1 (or the pseudogene TRBV3-2) to TRBJ2-7, with D tentatively TRBD1 (6 bases). V lost 1 base and J 2 bases, leaving 9 bases between the germline ends. CDR3 length equals 14 residues. In germline, CDR1 is LGHDT, CDR2 YNNKEL (reference sequence). CDR3 coding DNA: TGTGCCAGCAGCCAAGGCTGGACAGCCTACGAGCAGTACTTC. Its protein is CASSQGWTAYEQYF.

This chain connects TRBV6-6 to TRBJ1-4; 9 bases match TRBD1. The CDR3 spans 14 residues. From germline, CDR1 is MNHNY and CDR2 SVGAGI (reference sequence). Germline trimming cut 6 bases from V and 7 bases from J; bases unmatched to any gene: 6. CDR3 amino acids: CASRDRGAGEKLFF. Written as DNA, the CDR3 is TGTGCCAGCAGGGACAGGGGCGCCGGTGAAAAACTGTTTTTT.

The chain couples TRBV4-1 to TRBJ2-7; 13 bases are a match to TRBD2. Germline V gene sequence: CDR1 MGHRA, CDR2 YSYEKL. The V segment lost 0 bases and the J segment 3 bases; nucleotides outside the gene matches: 8. This CDR3 has 18 residues. The CDR3 DNA follows: TGCGCCAGCAGCCAAGAGCGGACTAGCGGGGGAGTTTACTACGAGCAGTACTTC. Its translation: CASSQERTSGGVYYEQYF.

CDR3: CASSLSGGPISQETQYF. CDR3 sequence (DNA): TGCGCCAGCAGCTTGTCGGGGGGGCCTATATCGCAAGAGACCCAGTACTTC. The chain recombines TRBV5-1 with TRBJ2-5; 8 bases are a match to TRBD2. V lost 1 base, J lost 2 bases, and 10 bases stayed unmatched. The CDR3 consists of 17 residues. In germline, CDR1 is SGHRS, CDR2 YFSETQ.

The V call is TRBV24-1, the J call TRBJ2-5; TRBD1 aligns across 7 bases. With V trimmed by 4 bases and J by 1 base, 5 bases remained unmatched. CDR1 is KGHDR and CDR2 is SFDVKD in the germline V gene. The CDR3 consists of 15 residues. The CDR3 sequence is CATSDPPGGQETQYF. As DNA, the CDR3 is TGTGCCACCAGTGACCCACCAGGGGGCCAAGAGACCCAGTACTTC.

The rearrangement uses TRBV4-3 and TRBJ1-1; 9 bases fit TRBD1. The CDR3 is 17 residues long. Germline loops: CDR1 LGHNA, CDR2 YSLEER. The V and J ends lost 0 bases and 1 base, in that order; junction bases with no gene match: 6. The CDR3 loop is CASSQDPPQGANTEAFF. Here the CDR3 DNA reads TGCGCCAGCAGCCAAGATCCCCCACAGGGGGCGAACACTGAAGCTTTCTTT.

The CDR3 here is CASSVSGQGVYGYTF. CDR3 in DNA: TGCGCCAGCAGCGTGTCGGGACAGGGTGTTTATGGCTACACCTTC. This sequence joins TRBV5-1 and TRBJ1-2, with 9 bases fitting TRBD1. Germline lookup yields CDR1 SGHRS and CDR2 YFSETQ. CDR3 length: 15 amino acids. V lost 4 bases, J lost 5 bases, and 9 bases stayed unmatched.

This clone has just a few counts. The rearrangement uses TRBV30 and TRBJ2-4; 10 bases map to TRBD1. The trim removed 7 bases at V and 1 base at J, leaving 7 bases unmatched. The germline V gene has CDR1 GTSNPN and CDR2 SVGIG (reference sequence). The length of the CDR3 is 15 residues. In nucleotides, the CDR3 is TGTGCCTCTCCGGGACAGGGGTCGGCCAAAAACATTCAGTACTTC. The encoded protein is CASPGQGSAKNIQYF. The full variable domain, completed using reference TRBV30 and TRBJ2-4, is SQTIHQWPATLVQPVGSPLSLECTVEGTSNPNLYWYRQAAGRGLQLLFYSVGIGQISSEVPQNLSASRPQDRQFILSSKKLLLSDSGFYLCASPGQGSAKNIQYFGAGTRLSVL.

The V and J genes are TRBV6-6 and TRBJ1-5, with 11 nucleotides matching TRBD1. Germline V CDR1 and CDR2: MNHNY, SVGAGI (reference sequence). This CDR3 comprises 17 residues. The ends lost 5 bases at V and 6 bases at J; junction bases unmatched: 12. CDR3 in DNA: TGTGCCAGCAGTCGCGGACAGGGGGCGAGCGGAGGTCAGCCCCAGCATTTT. Protein: CASSRGQGASGGQPQHF.

The chain couples TRBV7-2 to TRBJ1-1, with D unresolved. V lost 5 bases to trimming and J lost 4 bases, with 17 bases between them. Germline CDR1 is SGHTA and CDR2 is FQGNSA. The CDR3 loop spans 15 amino acids. CDR3: CASSQAWLGGTEAFF. The CDR3 DNA follows: TGTGCCAGCAGCCAAGCCTGGTTGGGAGGCACTGAAGCTTTCTTT.

The rearrangement joins TRBV4-3 to TRBJ1-6; D gene unclear. This CDR3 comprises 14 residues. With 0 bases removed from V and 9 bases from J, the gap between germline ends came to 9 bases. From germline, CDR1 is LGHNA and CDR2 YSLEER. CDR3: CASSQEERFSPLHF. For the CDR3, the DNA is TGCGCCAGCAGCCAAGAGGAGAGGTTTTCACCCCTCCACTTT.

The chain employs TRBV3-1 (or the pseudogene TRBV3-2) and TRBJ1-2, with 7 nucleotides matching TRBD1. Looked up from germline, CDR1 is LGHDT and CDR2 is YNNKEL (reference sequence). The junction had 1 base not matched to a gene; V was cut back by 1 base and J by 2 bases. This CDR3 is 14 amino acids long. The CDR3 sequence is CASSQGQGNYGYTF. The CDR3 DNA reads as TGTGCCAGCAGCCAAGGACAGGGCAACTATGGCTACACCTTC.

This clone appeared a few times. V is TRBV29-1 and J is TRBJ2-4; TRBD2 aligns across 8 bases. V gave up 0 bases and J gave up 0 bases; unmatched junction bases: 10. CDR1 and CDR2 (germline): SQVTM, ANQGSEA. This CDR3 spans 18 amino acids. CDR3 amino acids: CSVEDTAGASLAKNIQYF. The CDR3, as DNA: TGCAGCGTTGAAGATACAGCGGGGGCTTCCCTAGCCAAAAACATTCAGTACTTC.

The chain carries TRBV2 and TRBJ2-2, with D uncertain. The ends were cut back, 5 bases at V and 1 base at J, with 5 bases in the middle. Germline CDR1 and CDR2: SNHLY and FYNNEI. CDR3 size: 13 residues. The CDR3 DNA is TGTGCCAGCAGTAGCCAGAACACCGGGGAGCTGTTTTTT. Encoded protein: CASSSQNTGELFF.